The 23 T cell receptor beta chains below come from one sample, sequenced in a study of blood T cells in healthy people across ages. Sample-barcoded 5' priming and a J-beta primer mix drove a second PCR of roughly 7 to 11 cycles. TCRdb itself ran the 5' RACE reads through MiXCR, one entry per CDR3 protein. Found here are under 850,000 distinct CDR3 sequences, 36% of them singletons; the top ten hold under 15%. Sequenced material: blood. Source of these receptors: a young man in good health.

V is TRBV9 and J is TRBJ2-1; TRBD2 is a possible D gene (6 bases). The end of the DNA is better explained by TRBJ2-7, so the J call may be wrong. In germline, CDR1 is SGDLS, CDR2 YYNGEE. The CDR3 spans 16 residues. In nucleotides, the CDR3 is TGTGCCAGCAGCGCCAAGGGGACTCCCCACTACAATGAGCAGTACTTC. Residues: CASSAKGTPHYNEQYF.

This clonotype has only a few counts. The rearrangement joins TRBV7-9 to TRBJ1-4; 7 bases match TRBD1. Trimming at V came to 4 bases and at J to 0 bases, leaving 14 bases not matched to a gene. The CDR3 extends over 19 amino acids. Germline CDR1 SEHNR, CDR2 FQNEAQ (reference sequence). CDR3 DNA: TGTGCCAGCAGCTCGGGCCTACGACAGGGAATTGCAACTAATGAAAAACTGTTTTTT. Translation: CASSSGLRQGIATNEKLFF.

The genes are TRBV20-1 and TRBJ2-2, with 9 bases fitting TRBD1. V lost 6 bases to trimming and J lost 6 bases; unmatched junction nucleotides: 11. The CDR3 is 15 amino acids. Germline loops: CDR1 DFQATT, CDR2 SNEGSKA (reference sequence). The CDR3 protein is CSAARLDRGPGELFF. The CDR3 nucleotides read TGCAGTGCAGCAAGGTTGGACAGGGGACCCGGGGAGCTGTTTTTT.

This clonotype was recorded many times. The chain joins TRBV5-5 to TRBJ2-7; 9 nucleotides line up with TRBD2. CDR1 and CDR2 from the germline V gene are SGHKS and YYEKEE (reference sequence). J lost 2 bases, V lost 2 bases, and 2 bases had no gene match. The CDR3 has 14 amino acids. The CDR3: CASSFLAGTYEQYF. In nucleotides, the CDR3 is TGTGCCAGCAGCTTCCTAGCGGGGACCTACGAGCAGTACTTC.

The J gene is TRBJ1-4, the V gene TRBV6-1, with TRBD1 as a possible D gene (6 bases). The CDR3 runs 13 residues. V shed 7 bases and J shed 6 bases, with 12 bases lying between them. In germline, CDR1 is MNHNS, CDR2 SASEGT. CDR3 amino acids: CASTRTDDEKLFF. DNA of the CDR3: TGTGCCAGCACCAGGACAGACGATGAAAAACTGTTTTTT.

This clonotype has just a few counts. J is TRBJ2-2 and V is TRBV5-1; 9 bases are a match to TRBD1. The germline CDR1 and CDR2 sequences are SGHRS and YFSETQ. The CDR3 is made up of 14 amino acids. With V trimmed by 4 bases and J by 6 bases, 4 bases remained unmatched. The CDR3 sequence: CASSADRGAGELFF. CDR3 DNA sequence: TGCGCCAGCAGCGCGGACAGGGGAGCCGGGGAGCTGTTTTTT.

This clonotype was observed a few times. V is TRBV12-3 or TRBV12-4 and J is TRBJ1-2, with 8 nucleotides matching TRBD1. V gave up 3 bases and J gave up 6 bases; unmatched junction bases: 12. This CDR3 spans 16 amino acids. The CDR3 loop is CASSLARGRRGNGYTF. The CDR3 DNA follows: TGTGCCAGCAGTTTGGCCAGGGGGCGAAGGGGGAATGGCTACACCTTC.

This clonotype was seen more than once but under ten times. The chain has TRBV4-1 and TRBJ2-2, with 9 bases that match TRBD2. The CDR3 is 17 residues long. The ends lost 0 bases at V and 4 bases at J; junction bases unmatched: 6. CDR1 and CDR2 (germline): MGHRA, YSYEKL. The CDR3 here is CASSQEGGGAFTGELFF. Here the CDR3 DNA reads TGCGCCAGCAGCCAAGAAGGCGGGGGGGCCTTCACCGGGGAGCTGTTTTTT.

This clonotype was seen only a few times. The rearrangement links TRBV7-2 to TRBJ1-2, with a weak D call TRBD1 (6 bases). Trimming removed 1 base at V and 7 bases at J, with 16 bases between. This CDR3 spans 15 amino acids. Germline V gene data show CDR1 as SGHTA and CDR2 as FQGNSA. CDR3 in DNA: TGTGCCAGCAGCTTAGAAGGGGGGCAGTTCCGTGGCTACACCTTC. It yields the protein CASSLEGGQFRGYTF.

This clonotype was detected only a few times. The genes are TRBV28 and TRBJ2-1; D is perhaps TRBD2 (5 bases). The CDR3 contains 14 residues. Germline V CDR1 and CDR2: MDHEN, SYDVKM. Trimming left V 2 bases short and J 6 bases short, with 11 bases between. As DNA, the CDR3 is TGTGCCAGCAGTTTAGGCGGGCCGAGCAATGAGCAGTTCTTC. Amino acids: CASSLGGPSNEQFF.

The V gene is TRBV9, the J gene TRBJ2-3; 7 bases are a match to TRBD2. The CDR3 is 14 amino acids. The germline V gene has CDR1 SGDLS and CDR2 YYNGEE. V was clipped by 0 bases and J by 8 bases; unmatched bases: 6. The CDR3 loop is CASSVGDYLCTQYF. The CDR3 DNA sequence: TGTGCCAGCAGCGTAGGGGACTACCTGTGTACGCAGTATTTT.

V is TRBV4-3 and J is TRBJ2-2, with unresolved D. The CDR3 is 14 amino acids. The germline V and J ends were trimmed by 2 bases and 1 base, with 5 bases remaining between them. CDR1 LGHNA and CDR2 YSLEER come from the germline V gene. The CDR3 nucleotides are TGCGCCAGCAGCCAATCCAGGAACACCGGGGAGCTGTTTTTT. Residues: CASSQSRNTGELFF.

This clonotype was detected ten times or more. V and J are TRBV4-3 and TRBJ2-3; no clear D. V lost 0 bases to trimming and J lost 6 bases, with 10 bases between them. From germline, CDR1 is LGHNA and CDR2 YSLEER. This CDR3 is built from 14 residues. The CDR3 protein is CASSQDLDSDTQYF. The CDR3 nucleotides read TGCGCCAGCAGCCAAGATTTAGACTCGGATACGCAGTATTTT.

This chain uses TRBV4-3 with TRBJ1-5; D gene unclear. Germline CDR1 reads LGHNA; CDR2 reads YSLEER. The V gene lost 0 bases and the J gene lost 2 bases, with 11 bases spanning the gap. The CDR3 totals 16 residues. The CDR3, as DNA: TGCGCCAGCAGCCAAGAGTCTCCCTCGCGCAATCAGCCCCAGCATTTT. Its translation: CASSQESPSRNQPQHF.

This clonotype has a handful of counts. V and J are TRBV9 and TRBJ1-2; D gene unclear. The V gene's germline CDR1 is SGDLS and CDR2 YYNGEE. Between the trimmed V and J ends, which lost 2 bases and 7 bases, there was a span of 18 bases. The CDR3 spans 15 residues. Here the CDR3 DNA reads TGTGCCAGCAGCGTCAACCCCCTCAAACAAGGTGGCTACACCTTC. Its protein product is CASSVNPLKQGGYTF.

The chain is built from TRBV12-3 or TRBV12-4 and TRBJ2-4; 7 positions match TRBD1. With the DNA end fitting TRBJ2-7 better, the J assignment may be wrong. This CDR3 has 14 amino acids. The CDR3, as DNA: TGTGCCAGCAGTGACAGGGTAGGGGGCCTCGAGCAGTACTTC. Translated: CASSDRVGGLEQYF.

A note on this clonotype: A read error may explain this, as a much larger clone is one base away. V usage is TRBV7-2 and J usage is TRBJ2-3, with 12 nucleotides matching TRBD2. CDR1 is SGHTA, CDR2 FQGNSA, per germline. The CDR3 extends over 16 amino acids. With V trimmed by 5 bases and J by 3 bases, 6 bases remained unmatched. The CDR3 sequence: CASSPSGGVLTDTQYF. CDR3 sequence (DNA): TGTGCCAGCAGCCCTAGCGGGGGGGTATTAACAGATACGCAGTATTTT.

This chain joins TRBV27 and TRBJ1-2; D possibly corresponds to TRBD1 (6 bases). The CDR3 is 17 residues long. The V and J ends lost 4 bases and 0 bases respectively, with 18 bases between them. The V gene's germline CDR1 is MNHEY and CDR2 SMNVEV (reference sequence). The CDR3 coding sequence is TGTGCCAGCAGTTCCAGGGGACCTCATACTACTAACTATGGCTACACCTTC. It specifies CASSSRGPHTTNYGYTF.

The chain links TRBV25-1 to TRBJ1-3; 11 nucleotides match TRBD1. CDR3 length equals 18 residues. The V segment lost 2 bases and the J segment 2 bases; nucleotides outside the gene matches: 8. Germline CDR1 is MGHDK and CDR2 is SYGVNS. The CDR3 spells CASSESGGDRGTGNTIYF. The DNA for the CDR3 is TGTGCCAGCAGTGAAAGCGGTGGGGACAGGGGGACTGGAAACACCATATATTTT. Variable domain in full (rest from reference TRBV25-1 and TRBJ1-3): EADIYQTPRYLVIGTGKKITLECSQTMGHDKMYWYQQDPGMELHLIHYSYGVNSTEKGDLSSESTVSRIRTEHFPLTLESARPSHTSQYLCASSESGGDRGTGNTIYFGEGSWLTVV.

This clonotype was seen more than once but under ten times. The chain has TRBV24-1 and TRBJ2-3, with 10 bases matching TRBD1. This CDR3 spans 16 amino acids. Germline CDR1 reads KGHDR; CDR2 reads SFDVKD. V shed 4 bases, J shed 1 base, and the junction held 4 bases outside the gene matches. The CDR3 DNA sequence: TGTGCCACCAGTGACTGGACAGGGGGGCGCACAGATACGCAGTATTTT. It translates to CATSDWTGGRTDTQYF.

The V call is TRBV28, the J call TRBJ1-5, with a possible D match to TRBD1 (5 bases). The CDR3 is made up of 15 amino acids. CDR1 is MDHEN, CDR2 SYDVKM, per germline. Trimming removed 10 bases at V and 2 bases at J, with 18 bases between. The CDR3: CATRVEGRGNQPQHF. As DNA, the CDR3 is TGTGCCACCAGGGTGGAGGGGAGGGGCAATCAGCCCCAGCATTTT. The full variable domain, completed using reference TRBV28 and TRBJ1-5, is DVKVTQSSRYLVKRTGEKVFLECVQDMDHENMFWYRQDPGLGLRLIYFSYDVKMKEKGDIPEGYSVSREKKERFSLILESASTNQTSMYLCATRVEGRGNQPQHFGDGTRLSIL.

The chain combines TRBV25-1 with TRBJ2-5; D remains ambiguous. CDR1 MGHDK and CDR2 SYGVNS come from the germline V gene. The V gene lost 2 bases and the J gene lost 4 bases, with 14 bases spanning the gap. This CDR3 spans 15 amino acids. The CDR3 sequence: CASSERGASGETQYF. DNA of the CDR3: TGTGCCAGCAGTGAACGCGGCGCTTCCGGAGAGACCCAGTACTTC.

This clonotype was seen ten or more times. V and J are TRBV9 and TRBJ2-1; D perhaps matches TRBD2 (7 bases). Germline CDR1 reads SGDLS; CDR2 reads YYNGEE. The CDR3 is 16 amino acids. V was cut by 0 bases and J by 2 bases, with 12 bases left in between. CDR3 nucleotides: TGTGCCAGCAGCGTAGCTTCGGGGGGCGCCTACAATGAGCAGTTCTTC. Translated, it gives CASSVASGGAYNEQFF.